This T cell receptor (beta chain) was observed in a study of CD8 T cells in ankylosing spondylitis. Whole-study findings and limits: A motif of 7 or 8 highly homologous TCR beta variants was seen as apparently characteristic of ankylosing spondylitis blood. Disease-associated clones were CD8+ and fairly uncommon in peripheral blood.

Making use of molecular barcodes, quantitative 5'-RACE generated TCR beta libraries. TCRdb analysed the 5' RACE reads with MiXCR anew, one entry per CDR3 protein. This table has about 170,000 distinct CDR3 sequences, approximately 20% appearing once. The V gene's germline CDR1 is SEHNR and CDR2 FQNEAQ (reference sequence). The CDR3 spans 17 residues. Losses at the gene ends were 3 bases for V and 0 bases for J; bases not matched to a gene: 8. With regard to this clonotype: Its matching antigen is unknown.

The rearrangement uses TRBV7-9 and TRBJ2-5; 9 bases are a match to TRBD1. The TCR originated in a male donor with ankylosing spondylitis or in good health (not recorded which). Sequenced input: blood, either unsorted or a sorted T cell fraction (not recorded which). The CDR3 sequence: CASSFYGQGTNQETQYF. CDR3 nucleotides: TGTGCCAGCAGCTTTTACGGACAGGGGACAAACCAAGAGACCCAGTACTTC.